The 19 T cell receptor beta chains below come from one sample, sequenced in a study of cytomegalovirus exposure and HLA in healthy donors. Vbeta (60) and Jbeta (13) primers were used in the PCR. The repertoire was sequenced with immunoSEQ multiplex PCR; TCRdb's copy has only in-frame clones and lacks some. The sample carries some 180,000 clones, approximately 80% recorded once. Sequenced: PBMCs. The receptor set was obtained from a woman aged 18-29 years in good health and CMV-seronegative.

The chain carries TRBV19 and TRBJ1-4, with 7 bases lining up with TRBD1. Germline V gene sequence: CDR1 LNHDA, CDR2 SQIVND (reference sequence). The CDR3 has 12 amino acids. Here the CDR3 reads CGTTGIGEKLFF. CDR3 nucleotides: TGTGGTACGACAGGGATTGGTGAAAAACTGTTTTTT.

The J gene is TRBJ2-7, the V gene TRBV6-6, with D possibly matching TRBD1 (6 bases). The CDR3 length is 13 residues. Germline loops: CDR1 MNHNY, CDR2 SVGAGI (reference sequence). V lost 6 bases, J lost 3 bases, and 12 bases lay in between. This CDR3 is CASSRDKYYEQYF. The DNA of the CDR3 is TGTGCCAGCAGCCGGGACAAGTACTACGAGCAGTACTTC.

The count of this clone is one. This sequence joins TRBV4-3 and TRBJ2-1, with no clear D. The CDR3 is 19 amino acids. Germline values: CDR1 LGHNA, CDR2 YSLEER. V lost 1 base and J lost 5, with 24 bases in between. Written as DNA, the CDR3 is TGCGCCAGCAGCCAAGCCCCTTTCCCTGGCGCCCAAGGAGACAATGAGCAGTTCTTC. This gives the protein CASSQAPFPGAQGDNEQFF.

This rearrangement joins TRBV6-1 to TRBJ2-1; TRBD2 is a possible D gene (6 bases). Germline V gene data show CDR1 as MNHNS and CDR2 as SASEGT. The CDR3 is 13 residues long. The germline V and J ends were trimmed by 0 bases and 8 bases, with 8 bases remaining between them. CDR3 region: CASSEALADEQFF. The CDR3 DNA follows: TGTGCCAGCAGTGAAGCACTAGCCGATGAGCAGTTCTTC.

The chain has TRBV2 and TRBJ2-3, with TRBD1 identical over 8 bases. V lost 4 bases to trimming and J lost 13 bases; unmatched junction nucleotides: 10. This CDR3 comprises 13 residues. Germline values: CDR1 SNHLY, CDR2 FYNNEI. The DNA of the CDR3 is TGTGCCAGCAGTGTTCCTGGACAGGGACCTAAGTATTTT. It codes for CASSVPGQGPKYF.

This clone was observed a few times. This chain links TRBV29-1 with TRBJ1-1; a weak D match, TRBD1 (5 bases). The CDR3 loop spans 12 amino acids. The germline V gene encodes CDR1 SQVTM and CDR2 ANQGSEA. Trimming took 8 bases from V and 11 from J, leaving 21 bases between them. The CDR3 protein is CSTQGGGTAAFF. The DNA of the CDR3 is TGCAGCACCCAGGGCGGGGGGACGGCCGCTTTCTTT. Full variable domain (rest looked up from reference TRBV29-1 and TRBJ1-1): SAVISQKPSRDICQRGTSLTIQCQVDSQVTMMFWYRQQPGQSLTLIATANQGSEATYESGFVIDKFPISRPNLTFSTLTVSNMSPEDSSIYLCSTQGGGTAAFFGQGTRLTVV.

This clone was recorded once. This rearrangement joins TRBV19 to TRBJ2-1; 11 nucleotides line up with TRBD2. This CDR3 comprises 15 residues. Germline V CDR1 and CDR2: LNHDA, SQIVND (reference sequence). The junction had 3 bases not matched to a gene; V was cut back by 4 bases and J by 4 bases. This chain's CDR3 is CASSKTSGRYNEQFF. In DNA form, the CDR3 reads TGTGCCAGTAGTAAAACTAGCGGGAGATACAATGAGCAGTTCTTC.

The chain uses TRBV27 and TRBJ2-5, with 14 bases matching TRBD2. The CDR3 length is 16 residues. CDR1 is MNHEY and CDR2 is SMNVEV in the germline V gene (reference sequence). V dropped 5 bases and J dropped 4; count of bases not matched to a gene: 6. CDR3 loop: CASSIKGTSGRETQYF. CDR3 bases: TGTGCCAGCAGTATAAAAGGGACTAGCGGGAGAGAGACCCAGTACTTC.

The chain employs TRBV5-6 and TRBJ2-1; TRBD2 agrees at 13 bases. V gave up 3 bases and J gave up 6 bases; unmatched junction bases: 3. The CDR3 spans 15 residues. CDR1 and CDR2 (germline): SGHDT, YYEEEE. CDR3: CASSSGLAGTNEQFF. CDR3 DNA: TGTGCCAGCAGCTCGGGACTAGCGGGGACCAATGAGCAGTTCTTC.

The V call is TRBV18, the J call TRBJ2-7; TRBD2 is a possible D gene (7 bases). Per germline, CDR1 KGHSH and CDR2 LQKENI. Trimming took off 6 bases at V and 6 bases at J, with 21 bases between the two ends. This CDR3 is built from 15 residues. CDR3 region: CASSRYGGREAEQYV. The CDR3 DNA is TGTGCCAGCTCTCGGTACGGGGGGCGAGAGGCCGAGCAGTACGTC.

The V and J genes are TRBV11-3 and TRBJ2-2; 10 nucleotides match TRBD1. Per the germline V gene, CDR1 is SGHNT and CDR2 is YENEEA. V lost 5 bases, J lost 3 bases, and 6 bases stayed unmatched. The CDR3 is 16 amino acids. In nucleotides, the CDR3 is TGTGCCAGCAGCACGGGGACAGGGGTGTACACCGGGGAGCTGTTTTTT. It is translated as CASSTGTGVYTGELFF.

The rearrangement joins TRBV18 to TRBJ2-7; possibly TRBD1 for D (6 bases). The germline CDR1 and CDR2 sequences are KGHSH and LQKENI. Trimming shortened V by 2 bases and J by 1 base, and 9 bases separated the two germline ends. This CDR3 spans 14 amino acids. CDR3 in amino acids: CASSPGGGSYEQYF. CDR3 sequence (DNA): TGTGCCAGCTCACCAGGGGGCGGATCCTACGAGCAGTACTTC.

This clone was observed a handful of times. The CDR3 DNA follows: TGTGCCAGTAGTACTAGCGAGTCCTACAATGAGCAGTTCTTC. Its protein product is CASSTSESYNEQFF. The chain combines TRBV19 with TRBJ2-1; tentative D call: TRBD2 (6 bases). The V gene lost 4 bases and the J gene lost 1 base, with 8 bases spanning the gap. This CDR3 region has 14 residues. Germline V gives CDR1 LNHDA, CDR2 SQIVND (reference sequence).

The chain recombines TRBV29-1 with TRBJ1-2; no reliable D call. The CDR3 consists of 11 residues. The ends were cut back, 0 bases at V and 4 bases at J, with 3 bases in the middle. Germline V gene sequence: CDR1 SQVTM, CDR2 ANQGSEA. The CDR3 nucleotides read TGCAGCGTTGAAGACCTCTATGGCTACACCTTC. It encodes CSVEDLYGYTF.

As regards this clone: An end of the junction does not agree with germline; a read error may underlie this. V and J are TRBV7-9 and TRBJ1-4, with 11 bases that match TRBD1. The CDR3 is 16 residues long. CDR1 is SEHNR and CDR2 is FQNEAQ in the germline V gene (reference sequence). CDR3 residues: CSSSSIPGTGGEKLFF. In DNA, the CDR3 is TGTTCCAGCAGCTCTATCCCCGGGACAGGGGGGGAAAAACTGTTTTTT.

This chain connects TRBV6-1 to TRBJ2-7, with 7 bases fitting TRBD2. Looked up from germline, CDR1 is MNHNS and CDR2 is SASEGT. This CDR3 spans 12 amino acids. The V segment lost 7 bases and the J segment 4 bases; nucleotides outside the gene matches: 4. CDR3 residues: CASTRAGYEQYF. CDR3 nucleotides: TGTGCCAGCACCAGAGCGGGGTACGAGCAGTACTTC.

This clone was recorded only once. The chain employs TRBV4-3 and TRBJ2-7; possible D gene TRBD1, 5 bases. The CDR3 consists of 16 residues. Germline CDR1 LGHNA, CDR2 YSLEER. V shed 8 bases and J shed 7 bases, with 27 bases lying between them. Here the CDR3 DNA reads TGCGCCAGCCCCTTCCCCCACTCAGGGTCTCCTAGGGAGCAGTACTTC. Protein: CASPFPHSGSPREQYF.

The table lists this clone with a count of one. The chain combines TRBV6-1 with TRBJ1-2; 7 nucleotides line up with TRBD1. Germline V CDR1 and CDR2: MNHNS, SASEGT. CDR3 size: 14 residues. The ends lost 6 bases at V and 7 bases at J; junction bases unmatched: 11. The CDR3 sequence: CASRETGKEGGYTF. The DNA for the CDR3 is TGTGCCAGCAGGGAGACAGGGAAGGAGGGTGGCTACACCTTC.

The V gene is TRBV28, the J gene TRBJ2-7; 11 nucleotides align to TRBD2. This CDR3 has 14 amino acids. The V gene's germline CDR1 is MDHEN and CDR2 SYDVKM. V gave up 5 bases and J gave up 6 bases; unmatched junction bases: 6. CDR3 DNA sequence: TGTGCCAGCAGTACAACTAGCGGGAGTCGCGAGCAGTACTTC. Translated: CASSTTSGSREQYF.